This TCR beta chain was sequenced for a study of cytomegalovirus exposure and HLA in healthy donors. This clone showed up just a few times. This PCR relied on a set of 60 Vbeta primers and 13 Jbeta primers. Assay: immunoSEQ multiplex PCR; the TCRdb copy retains only in-frame clones and omits some. The sample lists about 130,000 clones, 60% to 80% occurring once. This clonotype was sampled from a female donor in good health and CMV-seronegative. Sequencing used PBMCs.

DNA of the CDR3: TGTGCCAGCAGCGCCGGGACAGATAATTCACCCCTCCACTTT. Protein product: CASSAGTDNSPLHF. The V call is TRBV9, the J call TRBJ1-6, with 7 bases aligning to TRBD1. Trimming at V came to 3 bases and at J to 5 bases, leaving 2 bases not matched to a gene. The CDR3 is 14 amino acids. The germline V gene has CDR1 SGDLS and CDR2 YYNGEE. The full variable domain, with the rest looked up from reference TRBV9 and TRBJ1-6, is DSGVTQTPKHLITATGQRVTLRCSPRSGDLSVYWYQQSLDQGLQFLIQYYNGEERAKGNILERFSAQQFPDLHSELNLSSLELGDSALYFCASSAGTDNSPLHFGNGTRLTVT.